This T cell receptor (beta chain) was identified during a study of cytomegalovirus exposure and HLA in healthy donors. Study-wide results and caveats: High sensitivity and specificity were reportedly achieved when the classifier diagnosed cytomegalovirus status.

The CDR3 is 12 amino acids. J gave up 4 bases and V 7 bases, and 4 bases lay outside the gene matches. Germline assignment: CDR1 SGHRS and CDR2 YFSETQ. Points on this clone: Its antigen is not known.

The PCR made use of 60 Vbeta and 13 Jbeta primers. Measured with immunoSEQ multiplex PCR; TCRdb has only the in-frame clones, and not every one. Altogether about 100,000 clones are present, about 9.5% being singletons, with the ten largest covering 5.8%. The material sequenced was PBMCs. The V call is TRBV5-1, the J call TRBJ2-7, with 8 bases lining up with TRBD2. The sequence was collected from a middle-aged man in good health and CMV-seropositive. The CDR3: CASSGLEYEQYF. CDR3 coding DNA: TGCGCCAGCTCGGGACTAGAGTACGAGCAGTACTTC.